Listed here are 20 T cell receptor beta chains from one sample, sequenced in a study of blood T cell repertoires in COVID-19. Sequenced by immunoSEQ multiplex PCR; TCRdb stores in-frame clones only, minus some. Of 28,000 or so clones listed, 80% to 95% are singletons. Source material: peripheral blood. The source is a human donor in a cohort sampled during active COVID-19.

This chain joins TRBV12-3 or TRBV12-4 and TRBJ1-2, with D possibly TRBD1 on 6 matching bases. The CDR3 extends over 13 amino acids. V gave up 6 bases and J gave up 2 bases, with 10 bases separating them. The CDR3 DNA reads as TGTGCCAGCAGAACGGACAGCAACTATGGCTACACCTTC. It encodes CASRTDSNYGYTF.

This sequence joins TRBV5-4 and TRBJ2-3; TRBD2 matches 10 bases. The ends lost 3 bases at V and 5 bases at J; junction bases unmatched: 6. Germline CDR1 reads SGHNT; CDR2 reads YYREEE (reference sequence). The CDR3 totals 15 residues. This chain's CDR3 is CASSSLAGVGDTQYF. The CDR3 DNA is TGTGCCAGCAGCTCGCTAGCGGGAGTTGGAGATACGCAGTATTTT.

The chain joins TRBV5-1 to TRBJ2-3; 14 bases align to TRBD2. Germline CDR1 and CDR2: SGHRS and YFSETQ. With V trimmed by 4 bases and J by 4 bases, 5 bases remained unmatched. The CDR3 is 16 amino acids. CDR3 in DNA: TGCGCCAGCAGCACACTGACTAGCGGGGGGGCAGATACGCAGTATTTT. Its translation: CASSTLTSGGADTQYF.

This clone has only one observation. The chain is built from TRBV2 and TRBJ1-5, with 10 bases identical to TRBD1. J lost 4 bases, V lost 11 bases, and 5 bases had no gene match. CDR3 size: 13 residues. The germline CDR1 and CDR2 sequences are SNHLY and FYNNEI. CDR3 nucleotides: TGTGCCGGGGGACAGGGGTGGAATCAGCCCCAGCATTTT. Translated: CAGGQGWNQPQHF.

The rearrangement uses TRBV28 and TRBJ1-1; 11 bases agree with TRBD1. V lost 6 bases to trimming and J lost 6 bases; unmatched junction nucleotides: 9. Germline values: CDR1 MDHEN, CDR2 SYDVKM. This CDR3 contains 15 residues. The CDR3 here is CASRTWTGGEAEAFF. CDR3 sequence (DNA): TGTGCCAGCAGAACCTGGACAGGGGGCGAGGCTGAAGCTTTCTTT. Full variable domain (outside the CDR3, taken from reference TRBV28 and TRBJ1-1): DVKVTQSSRYLVKRTGEKVFLECVQDMDHENMFWYRQDPGLGLRLIYFSYDVKMKEKGDIPEGYSVSREKKERFSLILESASTNQTSMYLCASRTWTGGEAEAFFGQGTRLTVV.

This chain joins TRBV19 and TRBJ2-3; 7 positions agree with TRBD1. Germline V gene data show CDR1 as LNHDA and CDR2 as SQIVND (reference sequence). J lost 6 bases, V lost 7 bases, and 7 bases had no gene match. The CDR3 totals 13 residues. The CDR3 spells CASMRQGVDTQYF. In DNA form, the CDR3 reads TGTGCCAGTATGCGGCAGGGGGTGGATACGCAGTATTTT.

This chain links TRBV13 with TRBJ1-6, with D possibly being TRBD1 (5 bases). V was pared by 3 bases and J by 0 bases, with 12 bases between. CDR3 length: 17 residues. Per the germline V gene, CDR1 is PRHDT and CDR2 is FYEKMQ (reference sequence). CDR3 region: CASSFYRIDSYNSPLHF. As DNA, the CDR3 is TGTGCCAGCAGCTTCTACAGGATTGACTCCTATAATTCACCCCTCCACTTT.

This clone was detected a few times. The chain uses TRBV7-9 and TRBJ2-7, with D unresolved. The V end was cut by 1 base, the J end by 5 bases, with 12 bases between. The CDR3 runs 14 residues. Germline CDR1 is SEHNR and CDR2 is FQNEAQ (reference sequence). The CDR3 protein is CASSLGLGLHEQYF. CDR3 DNA sequence: TGTGCCAGCAGCTTAGGCCTAGGTCTCCACGAGCAGTACTTC.

The chain couples TRBV4-3 to TRBJ2-5; the match to TRBD1 covers 7 bases. Germline V CDR1 and CDR2: LGHNA, YSLEER. The CDR3 contains 14 residues. The junction had 11 bases not matched to a gene; V was cut back by 3 bases and J by 10 bases. This CDR3 reads CASSQTGQAVGQYF. The CDR3 DNA reads as TGCGCCAGCAGCCAGACTGGACAGGCGGTGGGCCAGTACTTC.

The chain uses TRBV12-3 or TRBV12-4 and TRBJ2-7; D gene uncertain. V gave up 6 bases and J gave up 7 bases, with 13 bases separating them. The CDR3 length is 12 residues. This chain's CDR3 is CASSPPSREQYF. CDR3 nucleotides: TGTGCCAGCAGCCCCCCGTCCCGGGAGCAGTACTTC.

This clone has more than one count but fewer than ten. The genes are TRBV11-3 and TRBJ1-2; unclear D gene. The CDR3 has 14 amino acids. Germline-derived CDR1 and CDR2 are SGHNT and YENEEA. Trimming shortened V by 7 bases and J by 0 bases, and 12 bases separated the two germline ends. CDR3 residues: CASKEKPTNYGYTF. The CDR3 bases are TGTGCCAGCAAGGAGAAGCCTACTAACTATGGCTACACCTTC.

The chain joins TRBV6-5 to TRBJ2-3, with 7 bases aligning to TRBD2. The ends lost 7 bases at V and 5 bases at J; junction bases unmatched: 6. The CDR3 has 13 residues. Germline lookup yields CDR1 MNHEY and CDR2 SVGAGI. In DNA form, the CDR3 reads TGTGCCAGCACGGCGGGAGAAGGAGATACGCAGTATTTT. Translated: CASTAGEGDTQYF.

CDR3 coding DNA: TGTGCCAGCAGCTCATTGGGACAGGGGAATTCACCCCTCCACTTT. Its translation: CASSSLGQGNSPLHF. The J gene is TRBJ1-6, the V gene TRBV7-2; 10 bases align to TRBD1. From germline, CDR1 is SGHTA and CDR2 FQGNSA. The CDR3 is made up of 15 amino acids. V was clipped by 4 bases and J by 7 bases; unmatched bases: 4.

The chain carries TRBV24-1 and TRBJ1-2, with TRBD1 identical over 9 bases. The CDR3 sequence is 13 residues long. Germline values: CDR1 KGHDR, CDR2 SFDVKD. The ends lost 4 bases at V and 4 bases at J; junction bases unmatched: 0. CDR3 in DNA: TGTGCCACCAGTGAGGACAGGGGCTATGGCTACACCTTC. Translation: CATSEDRGYGYTF.

This sequence joins TRBV28 and TRBJ2-1; 12 positions agree with TRBD2. Germline assignment: CDR1 MDHEN and CDR2 SYDVKM. Germline trimming cut 6 bases from V and 2 bases from J; bases unmatched to any gene: 8. CDR3 length equals 17 residues. CDR3 region: CASSPLAGGLAYNEQFF. The CDR3 region has the DNA TGTGCCAGCAGCCCACTAGCGGGGGGCCTAGCCTACAATGAGCAGTTCTTC.

The chain has TRBV9 and TRBJ2-4; D is uncertain. Germline V gene lookup returns CDR1 SGDLS and CDR2 YYNGEE. Between the trimmed V and J ends, which lost 0 bases and 7 bases, there was a span of 8 bases. The CDR3 runs to 13 residues. CDR3: CASSVGDTNIQYF. For the CDR3, the DNA is TGTGCCAGCAGCGTAGGAGACACGAACATTCAGTACTTC.

The chain joins TRBV9 to TRBJ2-1; no reliable D call. Germline V lookup: CDR1 SGDLS, CDR2 YYNGEE. This CDR3 has 14 residues. V lost 3 bases and J 5 bases, leaving 12 bases between the germline ends. The CDR3 DNA follows: TGTGCCAGCAGCGCGAGCCCCCCTAACAATGAGCAGTTCTTC. Residues: CASSASPPNNEQFF.

CDR3 sequence: CASSTSGTRFNSPLHF. In nucleotides, the CDR3 is TGTGCCAGTAGTACCTCGGGGACTAGGTTCAATTCACCCCTCCACTTT. The chain joins TRBV19 to TRBJ1-6; maybe TRBD1 (5 bases). The CDR3 has 16 amino acids. From germline, CDR1 is LNHDA and CDR2 SQIVND (reference sequence). V shed 4 bases and J shed 7 bases, with 17 bases lying between them.

The rearrangement joins TRBV19 to TRBJ1-5; possible D gene TRBD1, 5 bases. The CDR3 contains 15 residues. Trimming stripped 7 bases from V and 3 bases from J, with 16 bases between. Per germline, CDR1 LNHDA and CDR2 SQIVND (reference sequence). The CDR3 DNA follows: TGTGCCAGTATGGGGGGATACGCACCCAATCAGCCCCAGCATTTT. Protein product: CASMGGYAPNQPQHF.

V usage is TRBV19 and J usage is TRBJ1-4, with D maybe TRBD1 (5 bases). V gave up 6 bases and J gave up 4 bases, with 15 bases separating them. CDR3 length: 15 residues. CDR1 and CDR2 from the germline V gene are LNHDA and SQIVND (reference sequence). The CDR3 region has the DNA TGTGCCAGTAGCCAGGGTGACCGAAATAATGAAAAACTGTTTTTT. This codes for CASSQGDRNNEKLFF.